The rows below give T cell receptor beta chains drawn from one sample of a study of T cells after yellow fever vaccination. TCRdb recomputed calls from the 5' RACE reads with MiXCR, one row per CDR3 protein. Here the sample spans roughly 50,000 distinct CDR3 sequences, roughly 7.5% being singletons. The specimen was CD8+ T cells sorted from PBMCs, collected about 2 weeks after the first yellow fever vaccination. These receptors were taken from a man younger than 35 who received the YFV17D yellow fever vaccine. CDR3s include the opening cysteine and the closing phenylalanine or tryptophan. The D gene is left open where the match is weak. Rows may omit the clone size; those that give it use once, few, many or a size class.

>TRBJ2-2|NA|many|TRBV2
CASGWTGSGELFF
TGTGCCAGCGGATGGACCGGGTCCGGGGAGCTGTTTTTT
>TRBJ2-5|TRBD2|few|TRBV4-1
CASTPTSGVEETQYF
TGCGCCAGCACCCCAACTAGCGGGGTTGAAGAGACCCAGTACTTC
>TRBJ2-1|TRBD2|many|TRBV7-9
CASSLLAGNEQFF
TGTGCCAGCAGCTTACTAGCGGGGAATGAGCAGTTCTTC
>TRBJ1-2|NA|few|TRBV20-1
CCAAHLTSGPMENGYTF
TGCTGTGCTGCCCATCTCACGTCAGGGCCTATGGAAAACGGCTACACCTTC
>TRBJ2-1|TRBD1|many|TRBV7-2
CASGTGYTEQFF
TGTGCCAGCGGGACAGGGTATACTGAGCAGTTCTTC
>TRBJ2-5|NA|many|TRBV7-9
CASSLERARETERTQYF
TGTGCCAGCAGCTTAGAAAGGGCTCGGGAGACCGAAAGGACCCAGTACTTC
>TRBJ2-7|NA|many|TRBV5-6
CASSLAYEQYF
TGTGCCAGCAGCTTGGCTTACGAGCAGTACTTC
>TRBJ2-2|TRBD1|many|TRBV6-5
CASSYGQGSFVGELFF
TGTGCCAGCAGTTATGGACAGGGAAGTTTTGTCGGGGAGCTGTTTTTT
>TRBJ2-3|TRBD1|NA|TRBV20-1
CCFWEPTGDSTDTQYF
TGCTGCTTCTGGGAACCTACAGGGGACAGCACAGATACGCAGTATTTT
>TRBJ2-3|NA|many|TRBV7-3
CASSRRATIASTDTQYF
TGTGCCAGCAGCCGCCGGGCGACAATAGCTTCCACAGATACGCAGTATTTT
>TRBJ2-7|NA|many|TRBV19
CASSSRGDVEQYF
TGTGCCAGTAGCTCAAGGGGGGACGTAGAGCAGTACTTC
>TRBJ2-7|NA|many|TRBV11-2
CASSLSGPAYEQYF
TGTGCCAGCAGCTTAAGCGGCCCGGCCTACGAGCAGTACTTC
>TRBJ2-2|TRBD1|NA|TRBV20-1
CSARDTFGTGRTGELFF
TGCAGTGCTAGGGACACGTTCGGGACAGGGAGGACCGGGGAGCTGTTTTTT
>TRBJ2-7|TRBD1|many|TRBV4-1
CASSQETRQGIYEQYF
TGCGCCAGCAGCCAAGAAACCCGACAGGGGATCTACGAGCAGTACTTC
>TRBJ2-2|NA|many|TRBV14
CASSQDPSYLDRNTGELFF
TGTGCCAGCAGCCAAGACCCGTCGTACTTGGACAGAAACACCGGGGAGCTGTTTTTT
>TRBJ2-1|TRBD1|many|TRBV18
CASSPWPQGDYNEQFF
TGTGCCAGCTCACCATGGCCACAGGGGGACTACAATGAGCAGTTCTTC
>TRBJ2-5|NA|many|TRBV20-1
CSARAPARDSETQYF
TGCAGTGCTAGAGCCCCGGCTAGGGATTCAGAGACCCAGTACTTC
>TRBJ1-6|NA|many|TRBV7-8
CASRLSPGDPAGFSPLHF
TGTGCCAGCAGATTATCCCCGGGTGACCCGGCGGGGTTTTCACCCCTCCACTTT
>TRBJ1-1|TRBD1|many|TRBV4-3
CASSQYHGQEMNTEAFF
TGCGCCAGCAGCCAATACCACGGACAGGAGATGAACACTGAAGCTTTCTTT
>TRBJ2-3|TRBD2|NA|TRBV12-3/TRBV12-4
CASSLLGGNTDTQYF
TGTGCCAGCAGTCTTTTGGGGGGGAACACAGATACGCAGTATTTT
>TRBJ2-5|TRBD2|few|TRBV12-3/TRBV12-4
CASSPAGGETQYF
TGTGCCAGCAGTCCAGCGGGGGGAGAGACCCAGTACTTC
>TRBJ2-1|TRBD2|many|TRBV4-3
CASSQDRPSGYYNEQFF
TGCGCCAGCAGCCAAGATCGTCCTAGCGGGTACTACAATGAGCAGTTCTTC
>TRBJ2-1|TRBD2|many|TRBV5-4
CASSPGLDRNEQFF
TGTGCCAGCAGCCCCGGACTAGACCGGAATGAGCAGTTCTTC
>TRBJ2-2|TRBD1|many|TRBV11-2
CASRRTGGTGELFF
TGTGCCAGCAGGCGGACAGGGGGGACCGGGGAGCTGTTTTTT
>TRBJ2-2|NA|NA|TRBV2
CASSVAPNANTGELFF
TGTGCCAGCAGTGTGGCCCCCAACGCGAACACCGGGGAGCTGTTTTTT
>TRBJ1-5|NA|many|TRBV21-1
CASINGTASNQPQHF
TGTGCCAGCATCAACGGGACCGCCAGCAATCAGCCCCAGCATTTT
>TRBJ2-3|TRBD2|NA|TRBV4-3
CASSQVAGGAQGDTQYF
TGCGCCAGCAGCCAAGTGGCCGGGGGGGCTCAGGGAGATACGCAGTATTTT
>TRBJ2-2|NA|many|TRBV7-7
CASSLGTDTGELFF
TGTGCCAGCAGCTTAGGGACAGACACCGGGGAGCTGTTTTTT
>TRBJ1-5|TRBD1|many|TRBV18
CASSLSGTGENQPQHF
TGTGCCAGCTCACTCTCCGGGACAGGGGAAAATCAGCCCCAGCATTTT
>TRBJ2-5|NA|many|TRBV11-2
CASSLRAPGGETQYF
TGTGCCAGCAGCTTACGGGCCCCGGGCGGGGAGACCCAGTACTTC
>TRBJ2-7|NA|many|TRBV4-2
CASSQEVLAFSEQYF
TGTGCCAGCAGCCAAGAAGTGCTAGCTTTCTCCGAGCAGTACTTC
>TRBJ2-1|NA|NA|TRBV5-1
CASSRGTDSSYNEQFF
TGCGCCAGCAGCCGGGGGACGGATAGCTCCTACAATGAGCAGTTCTTC
>TRBJ1-1|NA|many|TRBV7-2
CASTSMNTEAFF
TGTGCCAGCACCTCGATGAACACTGAAGCTTTCTTT
>TRBJ2-2|NA|many|TRBV7-9
CASSLGDTWAGELFF
TGTGCCAGCAGCTTAGGGGACACCTGGGCCGGGGAGCTGTTTTTT
>TRBJ1-1|NA|many|TRBV29-1
CSVEGDSSEAFF
TGCAGCGTTGAAGGGGATAGCTCTGAAGCTTTCTTT
>TRBJ2-7|TRBD1|many|TRBV5-1
CASSLDPTGGEMSYEQYF
TGCGCCAGCAGCTTGGACCCGACAGGGGGCGAAATGTCCTACGAGCAGTACTTC
>TRBJ2-1|NA|medium-sized|TRBV7-8
CASSPGFGDKNNEQFF
TGTGCCAGCAGCCCGGGGTTTGGGGACAAGAACAATGAGCAGTTCTTC
>TRBJ1-5|NA|many|TRBV12-3/TRBV12-4
CASRLDPGPNQPQHF
TGTGCCAGCAGACTGGACCCGGGGCCTAATCAGCCCCAGCATTTT
>TRBJ1-3|NA|many|TRBV5-1
CASSDGTALNTIYF
TGCGCCAGCAGCGATGGTACGGCGTTAAACACCATATATTTT
>TRBJ2-3|NA|many|TRBV25-1
CASSEWSEFTDTQYF
TGTGCCAGCAGTGAGTGGTCAGAGTTCACAGATACGCAGTATTTT
>TRBJ1-4|NA|few|TRBV18
CASSPGDSYLPTNEKLFF
TGTGCCAGCTCACCGGGGGACTCCTACTTGCCGACTAATGAAAAACTGTTTTTT
>TRBJ2-3|NA|few|TRBV7-8
CASSGRGVDTQYF
TGTGCCAGCAGCGGGAGGGGGGTGGATACGCAGTATTTT
>TRBJ1-5|NA|many|TRBV20-1
CSASTGLNQPQHF
TGCAGTGCTAGTACAGGACTAAATCAGCCCCAGCATTTT
>TRBJ2-1|NA|many|TRBV11-2
CASSTFGDEQFF
TGTGCCAGCAGCACCTTCGGCGATGAGCAGTTCTTC
>TRBJ2-7|TRBD1|many|TRBV4-2
CASSQETGVYEQYF
TGTGCCAGCAGCCAAGAAACAGGGGTCTACGAGCAGTACTTC